These 28 T cell receptor beta chains came from one sample sequenced in a study of OX40 agonist ivuxolimab in advanced cancers. Some clones are missing from TCRdb's copy, which holds only in-frame ones; the method was immunoSEQ multiplex PCR. Of tens of thousands of clones listed, 75% to 85% are singletons. Specimen: CD4+ or CD8+ T cells sorted from blood, collected in a trial of the OX40 agonist ivuxolimab. The source of these receptors is an adult with an advanced solid tumor such as melanoma, head and neck, liver or kidney cancer.

V is TRBV19 and J is TRBJ1-1; TRBD1 matches at 8 bases. V trimming: 7 bases; J trimming: 0 bases; junction bases outside the gene matches: 10. Germline CDR1 and CDR2: LNHDA and SQIVND (reference sequence). The CDR3 totals 16 residues. The CDR3 spells CASINGQGWMNTEAFF. CDR3 in DNA: TGTGCCAGTATCAACGGACAGGGATGGATGAACACTGAAGCTTTCTTT.

The chain recombines TRBV18 with TRBJ2-3; no clear D. The CDR3 covers 12 residues. The germline V gene has CDR1 KGHSH and CDR2 LQKENI. The V and J ends lost 4 bases and 0 bases respectively, with 2 bases between them. The DNA of the CDR3 is TGTGCCAGCTCACATAGCACAGATACGCAGTATTTT. Residues: CASSHSTDTQYF.

CDR3 amino acids: CASSLGAVTEAFF. CDR3 bases: TGTGCCAGCAGCTTAGGTGCTGTCACTGAAGCTTTCTTT. V and J are TRBV7-9 and TRBJ1-1; D not certain. Per the germline V gene, CDR1 is SEHNR and CDR2 is FQNEAQ (reference sequence). The CDR3 loop spans 13 amino acids. The germline V and J ends were trimmed by 1 base and 4 bases, with 7 bases remaining between them.

The chain uses TRBV28 and TRBJ1-3; D is perhaps TRBD1 (6 bases). The ends were cut back, 4 bases at V and 3 bases at J, with 13 bases in the middle. This CDR3 comprises 15 residues. Per the germline V gene, CDR1 is MDHEN and CDR2 is SYDVKM. As DNA, the CDR3 is TGTGCCAGCAGTTCACAGGGTCCCAGTGGAAACACCATATATTTT. Translated: CASSSQGPSGNTIYF.

J is TRBJ2-7 and V is TRBV28; 7 bases match TRBD1. Germline V gene lookup returns CDR1 MDHEN and CDR2 SYDVKM. This CDR3 spans 14 amino acids. V was pared by 5 bases and J by 1 base, with 5 bases of the junction left unmatched. CDR3 bases: TGTGCCAGCAGTGTTCCGGGACAGTCCTACGAGCAGTACTTC. It encodes CASSVPGQSYEQYF.

The chain joins TRBV14 to TRBJ1-2; no firm D call. Germline V CDR1 and CDR2: SGHDN, FVKESK. The V end lost 4 bases, the J end lost 4 bases, and 7 bases lay between the germline ends. This CDR3 is 12 amino acids long. This CDR3 reads CASSPSSYGYTF. CDR3 coding DNA: TGTGCCAGCAGCCCCTCAAGCTATGGCTACACCTTC.

The chain couples TRBV5-1 to TRBJ1-1, with D unclear. V gave up 0 bases and J gave up 1 base, with 4 bases separating them. Germline CDR1 SGHRS, CDR2 YFSETQ. This CDR3 contains 13 residues. CDR3 in amino acids: CASSLGGNTEAFF. The CDR3 DNA is TGCGCCAGCAGCTTGGGTGGGAACACTGAAGCTTTCTTT.

This clone was picked up a small number of times. The CDR3 DNA follows: TGTGCCAGCAGCGATACAGGGACGGGCGGCTACACCTTC. Protein product: CASSDTGTGGYTF. The J gene is TRBJ1-2, the V gene TRBV7-2, with a possible D match to TRBD1 (6 bases). The CDR3 has 13 amino acids. Germline-derived CDR1 and CDR2 are SGHTA and FQGNSA. Deletions cut 5 bases from V and 8 bases from J, with 15 bases between.

The CDR3 spells CASSSGGKNNEQFF. As DNA, the CDR3 is TGCGCCAGCAGCTCCGGGGGTAAGAACAATGAGCAGTTCTTC. This sequence joins TRBV5-1 and TRBJ2-1; tentatively, D is TRBD2 (6 bases). The CDR3 contains 14 residues. The V end was cut by 3 bases, the J end by 5 bases, with 12 bases between. Germline V gene sequence: CDR1 SGHRS, CDR2 YFSETQ.

This sequence joins TRBV4-2 and TRBJ2-1, with TRBD2 matching over 9 bases. The CDR3 is 16 residues long. Per germline, CDR1 LGHNA and CDR2 YNFKEQ. V dropped 5 bases and J dropped 1; count of bases not matched to a gene: 6. CDR3 DNA sequence: TGTGCCAGCAGCGACAAAGCGGGGGGTTCCTACAATGAGCAGTTCTTC. Translating it yields CASSDKAGGSYNEQFF.

This chain links TRBV7-2 with TRBJ1-4; 7 nucleotides match TRBD1. V shed 6 bases, J shed 5 bases, and the junction held 6 bases outside the gene matches. The CDR3 totals 14 residues. Germline lookup yields CDR1 SGHTA and CDR2 FQGNSA. This CDR3 is CASRKGQENEKLFF. In nucleotides, the CDR3 is TGTGCCAGCAGGAAAGGACAGGAAAATGAAAAACTGTTTTTT.

The table lists this clone with a count of one. The J gene is TRBJ1-2, the V gene TRBV19; a weak D match, TRBD1 (6 bases). The V end lost 0 bases, the J end lost 6 bases, and 23 bases lay between the germline ends. The germline CDR1 and CDR2 sequences are LNHDA and SQIVND (reference sequence). There are 18 residues in the CDR3. CDR3 nucleotides: TGTGCCAGTAGTATAGATCGAGGAACACAGGGCCATAGAAATGGCTACACCTTC. This gives the protein CASSIDRGTQGHRNGYTF.

The chain carries TRBV15 and TRBJ2-2, with 7 bases that match TRBD1. This CDR3 is built from 17 residues. Trimming took 0 bases from V and 0 from J; bases not matched to a gene: 4. CDR1 LNHNV and CDR2 YYDKDF come from the germline V gene (reference sequence). DNA for the CDR3: TGTGCCACCAGCAGAGATTGGGACAGCACGAACACCGGGGAGCTGTTTTTT. Translated, it gives CATSRDWDSTNTGELFF.

V gene TRBV4-3 combines with J gene TRBJ1-1, with D perhaps matching TRBD1 (5 bases). CDR3 length: 14 amino acids. V lost 4 bases and J lost 4, with 13 bases in between. CDR1 is LGHNA, CDR2 YSLEER, per germline. The CDR3: CASSRQQGFTEAFF. The CDR3 DNA reads TGCGCCAGCAGCCGTCAGCAGGGATTCACTGAAGCTTTCTTT.

This chain connects TRBV18 to TRBJ2-5; D uncertain. There are 13 residues in the CDR3. V gave up 1 base and J gave up 1 base, with 4 bases separating them. Germline V lookup: CDR1 KGHSH, CDR2 LQKENI. CDR3 nucleotides: TGTGCCAGCTCACCACGAAGCCAAGAGACCCAGTACTTC. Its translation: CASSPRSQETQYF.

This clone appeared a single time. The chain carries TRBV7-9 and TRBJ2-3; D ambiguous. Trimming removed 5 bases at V and 2 bases at J, with 8 bases between. CDR1 is SEHNR and CDR2 is FQNEAQ in the germline V gene (reference sequence). This CDR3 is built from 13 residues. The CDR3 DNA follows: TGTGCCAGCAGCCACTATAACACAGATACGCAGTATTTT. Its translation is CASSHYNTDTQYF.

The rearrangement uses TRBV20-1 and TRBJ1-1; D ambiguous. The germline V and J ends were trimmed by 6 bases and 7 bases, with 12 bases remaining between them. The CDR3 is 11 amino acids. Germline CDR1 DFQATT, CDR2 SNEGSKA (reference sequence). The CDR3 here is CSANDGVEAFF. CDR3 nucleotide sequence: TGCAGTGCCAATGACGGGGTTGAAGCTTTCTTT.

This clone was found once. The rearrangement joins TRBV5-1 to TRBJ2-5; D gene uncertain. V lost 0 bases, J lost 8 bases, and 8 bases lay in between. This CDR3 has 12 residues. CDR1 and CDR2 (germline): SGHRS, YFSETQ. Here the CDR3 DNA reads TGCGCCAGCAGCTTGGTGTCCCCAACCCAGTACTTC. Encoded protein: CASSLVSPTQYF.

This clone was seen once. CDR3 in DNA: TGTGCCAGCAGTCCCCCGGGCGGACTAGACAACACCGGGGAGCTGTTTTTT. It encodes CASSPPGGLDNTGELFF. This sequence joins TRBV28 and TRBJ2-2; 7 bases are a match to TRBD2. The CDR3 runs to 17 residues. V shed 5 bases and J 2 bases; nucleotides not matched to a gene: 11. Germline V gene data show CDR1 as MDHEN and CDR2 as SYDVKM.

This sequence joins TRBV30 and TRBJ2-3; maybe TRBD1 (7 bases). V lost 2 bases and J lost 2, with 17 bases in between. This CDR3 has 16 amino acids. Germline V gene sequence: CDR1 GTSNPN, CDR2 SVGIG (reference sequence). In DNA, the CDR3 is TGTGCCTGGAGTACCTGGGCAGGGGGGTCCACAGATACGCAGTATTTT. As protein: CAWSTWAGGSTDTQYF.

In this sample, this clone turned up once. This chain uses TRBV6-7 with TRBJ1-1, with no clear D. TRBV6-7 is annotated as an ORF whose role is uncertain. V gave up 0 bases and J gave up 5 bases, with 16 bases separating them. The CDR3 length is 16 residues. The CDR3 is CASSYSRAHGWTEAFF. CDR3 DNA: TGTGCCAGCAGTTACTCGAGGGCCCACGGGTGGACTGAAGCTTTCTTT.

The chain couples TRBV7-9 to TRBJ2-2, with 9 positions matching TRBD1. Germline V gene lookup returns CDR1 SEHNR and CDR2 FQNEAQ (reference sequence). The junction had 2 bases not matched to a gene; V was cut back by 3 bases and J by 3 bases. This CDR3 is 15 amino acids long. CDR3 sequence (DNA): TGTGCCAGCAGCTTCAGGGACAGGGACACCGGGGAGCTGTTTTTT. Its translation is CASSFRDRDTGELFF.

The rearrangement joins TRBV27 to TRBJ2-1; 7 bases line up with TRBD1. Germline CDR1 MNHEY, CDR2 SMNVEV (reference sequence). The CDR3 runs to 17 residues. V was clipped by 5 bases and J by 2 bases; unmatched bases: 12. The CDR3 nucleotides are TGTGCCAGCAGTCCCGGGACAGCGAGTGGACCCTACAATGAGCAGTTCTTC. Protein sequence: CASSPGTASGPYNEQFF.

The J gene is TRBJ1-1, the V gene TRBV13; D unresolved. This CDR3 comprises 13 residues. Trimming took off 1 base at V and 1 base at J, with 4 bases between the two ends. Germline V gene data show CDR1 as PRHDT and CDR2 as FYEKMQ (reference sequence). The CDR3 coding sequence is TGTGCCAGCAGCTTAGACCCGAACACTGAAGCTTTCTTT. It yields the protein CASSLDPNTEAFF.

V usage is TRBV28 and J usage is TRBJ2-5, with 8 positions matching TRBD2. J lost 5 bases, V lost 6 bases, and 14 bases had no gene match. In germline, CDR1 is MDHEN, CDR2 SYDVKM. The CDR3 covers 16 residues. The CDR3 region is CASSPGRAGGRETQYF. The DNA for the CDR3 is TGTGCCAGCAGCCCCGGTAGGGCGGGAGGTAGGGAGACCCAGTACTTC.

This clone was observed once. The chain is built from TRBV28 and TRBJ2-1; tentatively, D is TRBD1 or TRBD2 (6 bases each). This CDR3 has 16 amino acids. Germline assignment: CDR1 MDHEN and CDR2 SYDVKM. Between the trimmed V and J ends, which lost 5 bases and 8 bases, there was a span of 22 bases. The DNA for the CDR3 is TGTGCCAGCAGTACGGAGGGGGTAAGGCCTTCAGATGAGCAGTTCTTC. It is translated as CASSTEGVRPSDEQFF.

The chain combines TRBV29-1 with TRBJ1-2, with D perhaps TRBD1 (6 bases). V lost 3 bases and J lost 5, with 19 bases in between. CDR1 is SQVTM and CDR2 is ANQGSEA in the germline V gene. The CDR3 is 15 amino acids. CDR3 nucleotide sequence: TGCAGCGTTGATCGGATGGTCAAGGGGGAATATGGCTACACCTTC. This codes for CSVDRMVKGEYGYTF.

The chain links TRBV4-1 to TRBJ1-1; TRBD1 aligns across 8 bases. With 4 bases clipped from V and 4 bases from J, the junction kept 2 bases outside the gene matches. From germline, CDR1 is MGHRA and CDR2 YSYEKL. This CDR3 comprises 13 residues. CDR3 in DNA: TGCGCCAGCAGCCGACAGGGGATCACTGAAGCTTTCTTT. This gives the protein CASSRQGITEAFF.